Below are 15 T cell receptor beta chains sequenced from a single sample in a study of PD-L1 blockade in urothelial cancer. Produced via immunoSEQ multiplex PCR; TCRdb's table is partial and in-frame only. The sample holds tens of thousands of clones, roughly four fifths seen once. The sequences come from PBMCs, collected around atezolizumab (anti-PD-L1) treatment. The receptors come from a man between 65 and 85 years old with urothelial cancer.

This clone was seen just once. The CDR3 DNA sequence: TGTGCCAGCAGTTCACGGGGGGGATCCCAGCCCCAGCATTTT. Translation gives CASSSRGGSQPQHF. The V and J genes are TRBV6-5 and TRBJ1-5; tentatively, D is TRBD1 (5 bases). The CDR3 is made up of 14 amino acids. The germline CDR1 and CDR2 sequences are MNHEY and SVGAGI. Trimming removed 4 bases at V and 7 bases at J, with 14 bases between.

A few counts support this clone. The V gene is TRBV11-2, the J gene TRBJ2-3; tentatively, D is TRBD2 (5 bases). CDR1 and CDR2 (germline): SGHAT, FQNNGV. Trimming removed 1 base at V and 4 bases at J, with 15 bases between. CDR3 length: 16 residues. CDR3 amino acids: CASSLGEASPSDTQYF. CDR3 DNA: TGTGCCAGCAGCTTAGGAGAGGCTAGCCCTTCAGATACGCAGTATTTT.

The chain has TRBV30 and TRBJ1-2; D perhaps matches TRBD1 (5 bases). Germline V CDR1 and CDR2: GTSNPN, SVGIG (reference sequence). With 2 bases removed from V and 4 bases from J, the gap between germline ends came to 11 bases. This CDR3 contains 13 residues. CDR3 region: CAWSPGRVYGYTF. CDR3 nucleotide sequence: TGTGCCTGGAGTCCGGGCAGGGTCTATGGCTACACCTTC.

This clone was found a few times. The V gene is TRBV4-3, the J gene TRBJ2-2, with TRBD2 matching over 7 bases. Germline CDR1 is LGHNA and CDR2 is YSLEER. The length of the CDR3 is 16 residues. V shed 4 bases and J 3 bases; nucleotides not matched to a gene: 8. The CDR3 nucleotides read TGCGCCAGCAGCCGCGCGGGGAGCGGGGACACCGGGGAGCTGTTTTTT. It yields the protein CASSRAGSGDTGELFF.

The genes are TRBV28 and TRBJ2-6; the match to TRBD1 covers 9 bases. Germline V CDR1 and CDR2: MDHEN, SYDVKM. V was clipped by 5 bases and J by 1 base; unmatched bases: 3. CDR3 size: 16 residues. The CDR3 protein is CASSPDRGSGANVLTF. CDR3 DNA sequence: TGTGCCAGCAGTCCTGACAGGGGGTCTGGGGCCAACGTCCTGACTTTC.

The chain joins TRBV2 to TRBJ2-2; a weak D match, TRBD2 (6 bases). The germline CDR1 and CDR2 sequences are SNHLY and FYNNEI. CDR3 length: 16 amino acids. Trimming stripped 7 bases from V and 4 bases from J, with 19 bases between. The CDR3 DNA reads as TGTGCCAGCAAGGCTAGCGCTCATTCGGGCACCGGGGAGCTGTTTTTT. Amino acid sequence: CASKASAHSGTGELFF.

This clone was detected only once. As DNA, the CDR3 is TGTGCCAGCAGCGAACAGGGGGGCCAGCCCCAGCATTTT. Encoded protein: CASSEQGGQPQHF. V and J are TRBV2 and TRBJ1-5; 8 bases agree with TRBD1. The CDR3 runs 13 residues. Per the germline V gene, CDR1 is SNHLY and CDR2 is FYNNEI. V gave up 6 bases and J gave up 7 bases; unmatched junction bases: 5. Combining the CDR3 with reference TRBV2 and TRBJ1-5 gives the whole variable domain EPEVTQTPSHQVTQMGQEVILRCVPISNHLYFYWYRQILGQKVEFLVSFYNNEISEKSEIFDDQFSVERPDGSNFTLKIRSTKLEDSAMYFCASSEQGGQPQHFGDGTRLSIL.

The chain carries TRBV19 and TRBJ1-2, with D perhaps matching TRBD1 (5 bases). The germline CDR1 and CDR2 sequences are LNHDA and SQIVND (reference sequence). The CDR3 is made up of 12 amino acids. The V end lost 4 bases, the J end lost 2 bases, and 5 bases lay between the germline ends. CDR3 loop: CASSRQNYGYTF. In nucleotides, the CDR3 is TGTGCCAGTAGTAGACAGAACTATGGCTACACCTTC.

This clone has just a few counts. The gene calls are TRBV7-2 and TRBJ2-2, with 7 bases that match TRBD2. The V segment lost 11 bases and the J segment 4 bases; nucleotides outside the gene matches: 7. The germline V gene encodes CDR1 SGHTA and CDR2 FQGNSA. This CDR3 has 13 residues. For the CDR3, the DNA is TGTGCCGGACGGCGCGGGAGCACCGGGGAGCTGTTTTTT. Translating it yields CAGRRGSTGELFF.

This chain links TRBV5-1 with TRBJ2-3; 13 nucleotides align to TRBD2. Looked up from germline, CDR1 is SGHRS and CDR2 is YFSETQ. The CDR3 spans 17 residues. V lost 6 bases to trimming and J lost 3 bases; unmatched junction nucleotides: 10. The CDR3, as DNA: TGCGCCAGCACCTTAGGGACTAGCGGGGACTTTACAGATACGCAGTATTTT. Its translation is CASTLGTSGDFTDTQYF. The full variable domain, in which reference TRBV5-1 and TRBJ2-3 provide the parts outside the CDR3, is KAGVTQTPRYLIKTRGQQVTLSCSPISGHRSVSWYQQTPGQGLQFLFEYFSETQRNKGNFPGRFSGRQFSNSRSEMNVSTLELGDSALYLCASTLGTSGDFTDTQYFGPGTRLTVL.

The V call is TRBV5-1, the J call TRBJ2-3; 12 bases match TRBD2. The CDR3 is made up of 20 amino acids. V gave up 4 bases and J gave up 0 bases; unmatched junction bases: 15. Germline V CDR1 and CDR2: SGHRS, YFSETQ. The DNA of the CDR3 is TGCGCCAGCAGCCTCCAACGACTAGCGGGAGAAAGACAGAGCACAGATACGCAGTATTTT. Protein sequence: CASSLQRLAGERQSTDTQYF.

V is TRBV25-1 and J is TRBJ1-4; 8 positions agree with TRBD1. The CDR3 has 15 residues. Germline CDR1 and CDR2: MGHDK and SYGVNS. J was trimmed by 6 bases and V by 5 bases; bases with no gene match: 8. The CDR3 DNA follows: TGTGCCAGCAGTACAGGGGGGGGCGCGTATGAAAAACTGTTTTTT. Translating it yields CASSTGGGAYEKLFF.

This clone was seen only a few times. The V gene is TRBV29-1, the J gene TRBJ2-5, with 10 bases fitting TRBD2. This CDR3 is 17 amino acids long. With 1 base clipped from V and 7 bases from J, the junction kept 15 bases outside the gene matches. CDR1 is SQVTM and CDR2 is ANQGSEA in the germline V gene. For the CDR3, the DNA is TGCAGCGTTGAAGGCTCTGGTGTAGCGGGGGGTCTTAGGACCCAGTACTTC. Protein product: CSVEGSGVAGGLRTQYF. Combining the CDR3 with reference TRBV29-1 and TRBJ2-5 gives the whole variable domain SAVISQKPSRDICQRGTSLTIQCQVDSQVTMMFWYRQQPGQSLTLIATANQGSEATYESGFVIDKFPISRPNLTFSTLTVSNMSPEDSSIYLCSVEGSGVAGGLRTQYFGPGTRLLVL.

This chain joins TRBV5-1 and TRBJ2-5, with 10 bases fitting TRBD2. Germline loops: CDR1 SGHRS, CDR2 YFSETQ. This CDR3 is 16 amino acids long. Trimming cost V 1 base and J 5 bases; bases outside gene matches: 8. The CDR3: CASSLSTSGAGETQYF. DNA for the CDR3: TGCGCCAGCAGCTTGAGCACTAGCGGGGCGGGGGAGACCCAGTACTTC.

DNA for the CDR3: TGTGCCAGTAGTATAACCCCTCCCAGGGGGTATGGAAACACCATATATTTT. Translation gives CASSITPPRGYGNTIYF. This rearrangement joins TRBV19 to TRBJ1-3; 7 bases agree with TRBD1. This CDR3 is 17 amino acids long. The junction had 10 bases not matched to a gene; V was cut back by 2 bases and J by 3 bases. The germline V gene has CDR1 LNHDA and CDR2 SQIVND (reference sequence).